These T cell receptor beta chains were read from a single sample in a study of cytomegalovirus exposure and HLA in healthy donors. Libraries were prepared by immunoSEQ multiplex PCR; TCRdb keeps only in-frame clonotypes and omits some of them. The data contain approximately 180,000 clones, over 60% of them singletons. Sequencing was carried out using PBMCs. These receptor sequences come from a middle-aged man in good health and CMV-seropositive. CDR3s include the opening cysteine and the closing phenylalanine or tryptophan. Fields, in order: J gene, V gene, clone size, D gene, CDR3 DNA, CDR3 protein. A D gene is named only where the DNA matches it firmly. Rows give clone size only sometimes, using once, few, many, or a class for an expanded clone.

J gene: TRBJ1-1
V gene: TRBV9
clone size: NA
D gene: NA
CDR3 DNA: TGTGCCAGCAGCGTAGTGAGGGGGTATGGTGAAGCTTTCTTT
CDR3 protein: CASSVVRGYGEAFF

J gene: TRBJ1-2
V gene: TRBV5-1
clone size: NA
D gene: NA
CDR3 DNA: TGCGCCAGCAGTCCTCGGGGGGGCTACTACTATGGCTACACCTTC
CDR3 protein: CASSPRGGYYYGYTF

J gene: TRBJ2-2
V gene: TRBV5-1
clone size: NA
D gene: TRBD1
CDR3 DNA: TGCGCCAGCAGCTTGGGGGACAGCTCCCCCGGGGAGCTGTTTTTT
CDR3 protein: CASSLGDSSPGELFF

J gene: TRBJ1-4
V gene: TRBV5-1
clone size: NA
D gene: NA
CDR3 DNA: TGCGCCAGCAGCTTGGGTCGGGAAGAAAAACTGTTTTTT
CDR3 protein: CASSLGREEKLFF

J gene: TRBJ2-5
V gene: TRBV28
clone size: NA
D gene: TRBD1
CDR3 DNA: TGTGCCAGCAGTTTTGGGCCAGGGGACAGGGAGCAGTACTTC
CDR3 protein: CASSFGPGDREQYF

J gene: TRBJ2-1
V gene: TRBV5-1
clone size: NA
D gene: NA
CDR3 DNA: TGCGCCAGCAGCCTACATGGAGAAAATGAGCAGTTCTTC
CDR3 protein: CASSLHGENEQFF

J gene: TRBJ2-1
V gene: TRBV2
clone size: NA
D gene: NA
CDR3 DNA: TGTGCCAGCGCGGTCTACAATGAGCAGTTCTTC
CDR3 protein: CASAVYNEQFF

J gene: TRBJ1-2
V gene: TRBV7-9
clone size: few
D gene: NA
CDR3 DNA: TGTGCCAGCAGCTTAGCCGCGGGGCAGGCGGATGGCTACACCTTC
CDR3 protein: CASSLAAGQADGYTF

J gene: TRBJ2-7
V gene: TRBV6-1
clone size: NA
D gene: TRBD1
CDR3 DNA: TGTGCCAGCAGCCGGGACAGGGTGGCCGAGCAGTACTTC
CDR3 protein: CASSRDRVAEQYF

J gene: TRBJ2-7
V gene: TRBV6-1
clone size: NA
D gene: TRBD2
CDR3 DNA: TGTGCCAGCAGTGTCCTGGGGGGGTCGGGGTTCTACGAGCAGTACTTC
CDR3 protein: CASSVLGGSGFYEQYF

J gene: TRBJ2-3
V gene: TRBV4-1
clone size: NA
D gene: NA
CDR3 DNA: TGCGCCAGCAGCCAAAATAGGGACTTCTCAGTAAGTCCAGATACGCAGTATTTT
CDR3 protein: CASSQNRDFSVSPDTQYF

J gene: TRBJ1-1
V gene: TRBV2
clone size: NA
D gene: NA
CDR3 DNA: TGTGCCAGCGGGGCCCAGGAAACCGGGACTGAAGCTTTCTTT
CDR3 protein: CASGAQETGTEAFF

J gene: TRBJ2-1
V gene: TRBV6-7
clone size: NA
D gene: TRBD2
CDR3 DNA: TGTGCCAGCAGTTACCGATTTAGCGGGAACAGAGGTGAGCAGTTCTTC
CDR3 protein: CASSYRFSGNRGEQFF

J gene: TRBJ2-7
V gene: TRBV5-1
clone size: few
D gene: NA
CDR3 DNA: TGCGCCAGCAAAAAACAGGGATGGGACGAGCAGTACTTC
CDR3 protein: CASKKQGWDEQYF

J gene: TRBJ2-3
V gene: TRBV2
clone size: NA
D gene: TRBD2
CDR3 DNA: TGTGCCACTTCTCTAGCGGGAGTTACAGATACGCAGTATTTT
CDR3 protein: CATSLAGVTDTQYF

J gene: TRBJ2-7
V gene: TRBV10-3
clone size: NA
D gene: NA
CDR3 DNA: TGTGCCATCAGTGAGATAACTAGCTACGAGCAGTACTTC
CDR3 protein: CAISEITSYEQYF

J gene: TRBJ1-1
V gene: TRBV10-2
clone size: few
D gene: NA
CDR3 DNA: TGCGCCAGCACCCAATCGGGCACTGAAGCTTTCTTT
CDR3 protein: CASTQSGTEAFF

J gene: TRBJ2-1
V gene: TRBV25-1
clone size: NA
D gene: TRBD2
CDR3 DNA: TGTGCCAGCAGTCACCGGGGACTAGGAGGCAATGAGCAGTTCTTC
CDR3 protein: CASSHRGLGGNEQFF

J gene: TRBJ2-1
V gene: TRBV7-9
clone size: NA
D gene: TRBD2
CDR3 DNA: TGTGCCAGCAGCTTAGAAACTAGCGGACCGTACAATGAGCAGTTCTTC
CDR3 protein: CASSLETSGPYNEQFF

J gene: TRBJ1-5
V gene: TRBV30
clone size: NA
D gene: NA
CDR3 DNA: TGTGCCTGGAGTCCGACAAACGGCAATCAGCCCCAGCATTTT
CDR3 protein: CAWSPTNGNQPQHF

J gene: TRBJ2-2
V gene: TRBV2
clone size: NA
D gene: NA
CDR3 DNA: TGTGCCAGCAGCCGAATGACTAGTGGTGCCGGGGAGCTGTTTTTT
CDR3 protein: CASSRMTSGAGELFF

J gene: TRBJ2-5
V gene: TRBV27
clone size: NA
D gene: TRBD2
CDR3 DNA: TGTGCCAGCAGTTTATCCGAGGCCAGTACTAGCGAGCAAGAGACCCAGTACTTC
CDR3 protein: CASSLSEASTSEQETQYF

J gene: TRBJ2-7
V gene: TRBV6-5
clone size: few
D gene: TRBD1
CDR3 DNA: TGTGCCAGCAGTTACTCCCGGGACAGGGGATTCTACGAGCAGTACTTC
CDR3 protein: CASSYSRDRGFYEQYF

J gene: TRBJ1-1
V gene: TRBV7-2
clone size: NA
D gene: NA
CDR3 DNA: TGTGCCAGCAGCGAAGGTCCGAGGAGAGCTTTCTTT
CDR3 protein: CASSEGPRRAFF

J gene: TRBJ1-1
V gene: TRBV2
clone size: NA
D gene: TRBD1
CDR3 DNA: TGTGCCAGCAGTCCCGCTTCTATTGACAGGGTGGGGGCTTTCTTT
CDR3 protein: CASSPASIDRVGAFF

J gene: TRBJ2-3
V gene: TRBV13
clone size: NA
D gene: TRBD1
CDR3 DNA: TGTGCCAGCAGTTTATTGAGGGCAGGGGGCCCAGATACGCAGTATTTT
CDR3 protein: CASSLLRAGGPDTQYF

J gene: TRBJ1-4
V gene: TRBV5-1
clone size: NA
D gene: TRBD1
CDR3 DNA: TGCGCCAGCAGCTTGGCCGGGACAGGGACCGAAAAACTGTTTTTT
CDR3 protein: CASSLAGTGTEKLFF

J gene: TRBJ1-5
V gene: TRBV19
clone size: once
D gene: NA
CDR3 DNA: TGTGCCACCGCCCTAGACCCCAATCAGCCCCAGCATTTT
CDR3 protein: CATALDPNQPQHF

J gene: TRBJ2-2
V gene: TRBV14
clone size: few
D gene: NA
CDR3 DNA: TGTGCCAGCAGCCCACAGGGTTTCACCGGGGAGCTGTTTTTT
CDR3 protein: CASSPQGFTGELFF

J gene: TRBJ1-1
V gene: TRBV19
clone size: NA
D gene: NA
CDR3 DNA: TGTGCCAGTAGCCGGGTAGGGGCTGAAGCTTTCTTT
CDR3 protein: CASSRVGAEAFF

J gene: TRBJ2-7
V gene: TRBV5-1
clone size: NA
D gene: NA
CDR3 DNA: TGCGCCAGCAGCCCTGGGGCGCACAGCTCCTACGAGCAGTACTTC
CDR3 protein: CASSPGAHSSYEQYF

J gene: TRBJ1-3
V gene: TRBV6-6
clone size: NA
D gene: NA
CDR3 DNA: TGTGCCAGCACCGGGACTCTGGGAAACACCATATATTTT
CDR3 protein: CASTGTLGNTIYF

J gene: TRBJ2-5
V gene: TRBV2
clone size: NA
D gene: TRBD2
CDR3 DNA: TGTGCCAGCGGACTAGTAGAGACCCAGTACTTC
CDR3 protein: CASGLVETQYF

J gene: TRBJ2-3
V gene: TRBV30
clone size: NA
D gene: NA
CDR3 DNA: TGTGCCTGGAGTGTGGCTCTCAGCACAGATACGCAGTATTTT
CDR3 protein: CAWSVALSTDTQYF

J gene: TRBJ1-1
V gene: TRBV9
clone size: NA
D gene: NA
CDR3 DNA: TGTGCCAGCAGCGTAGATGGGCAACGCCGGGAGGCTTTCTTT
CDR3 protein: CASSVDGQRREAFF

J gene: TRBJ1-5
V gene: TRBV19
clone size: NA
D gene: TRBD1
CDR3 DNA: TGTGCCAGTTGGGACAGCCTTACGGGTCAGCCCCAGCATTTT
CDR3 protein: CASWDSLTGQPQHF

J gene: TRBJ2-3
V gene: TRBV11-3
clone size: NA
D gene: NA
CDR3 DNA: TGTGCCAGCAGCTCGAGCCTAACGGGGACAGATACGCAGTATTTT
CDR3 protein: CASSSSLTGTDTQYF

J gene: TRBJ2-6
V gene: TRBV5-1
clone size: NA
D gene: TRBD2
CDR3 DNA: TGCGCCAGCAGCTTGTGGGCGAGCGGGGCCGCGGGTGGGGCCAACGTCCTGACTTTC
CDR3 protein: CASSLWASGAAGGANVLTF

J gene: TRBJ2-3
V gene: TRBV2
clone size: NA
D gene: NA
CDR3 DNA: TGTGCCAGCAGTGACAGGGCGGGGACAGATACGCAGTATTTT
CDR3 protein: CASSDRAGTDTQYF

J gene: TRBJ2-7
V gene: TRBV14
clone size: NA
D gene: TRBD1
CDR3 DNA: TGTGCCAGCAGCCGACACGGACAGGGGGCCTACGAGCAGTACTTC
CDR3 protein: CASSRHGQGAYEQYF

J gene: TRBJ2-7
V gene: TRBV6-5
clone size: NA
D gene: NA
CDR3 DNA: TGTGCCAGCAGTTATCGGACAGCCAGATGGGAGCAGTACTTC
CDR3 protein: CASSYRTARWEQYF

J gene: TRBJ2-7
V gene: TRBV28
clone size: once
D gene: NA
CDR3 DNA: TGTGCCAGCAGTAAACAGGGCAACGGGGTCTACGAGCAGTACTTC
CDR3 protein: CASSKQGNGVYEQYF

J gene: TRBJ1-5
V gene: TRBV10-2
clone size: NA
D gene: NA
CDR3 DNA: TGCGCCAGCAGTGTTAGTACAGGGAATCAGCCCCAGCATTTT
CDR3 protein: CASSVSTGNQPQHF

J gene: TRBJ2-2
V gene: TRBV5-6
clone size: NA
D gene: TRBD2
CDR3 DNA: TGTGCCAGCAGCTTGATCGCGGGAGGTATCACCGGGGAGCTGTTTTTT
CDR3 protein: CASSLIAGGITGELFF

J gene: TRBJ2-3
V gene: TRBV2
clone size: once
D gene: NA
CDR3 DNA: TGTGCCGGCCAGGAGGCAGATACGCAGTATTTT
CDR3 protein: CAGQEADTQYF

J gene: TRBJ1-6
V gene: TRBV5-1
clone size: NA
D gene: TRBD1
CDR3 DNA: TGCGCCAGCAGCCTATCCGGGACAGATAATTCACCCCTCCACTTT
CDR3 protein: CASSLSGTDNSPLHF

J gene: TRBJ2-5
V gene: TRBV11-3
clone size: NA
D gene: NA
CDR3 DNA: TGTGCCAGCAGCCAAGGGACACAGTACCAAGAGACCCAGTACTTC
CDR3 protein: CASSQGTQYQETQYF

J gene: TRBJ2-7
V gene: TRBV9
clone size: NA
D gene: TRBD2
CDR3 DNA: TGTGCCAGCAGCGCCCACAGCGGGGGTACAGAGCAGTACTTC
CDR3 protein: CASSAHSGGTEQYF

J gene: TRBJ2-1
V gene: TRBV7-3
clone size: NA
D gene: TRBD2
CDR3 DNA: TGTGCCAGCAGTAAAAGAGGGCTAGCGGGATCCAATGAGCAGTTCTTC
CDR3 protein: CASSKRGLAGSNEQFF

J gene: TRBJ2-1
V gene: TRBV9
clone size: NA
D gene: TRBD2
CDR3 DNA: TGTGCCAGCAGCGCAGTGGGTTCAGGGACTAGCGGGGCCCACAATGAGCAGTTCTTC
CDR3 protein: CASSAVGSGTSGAHNEQFF

J gene: TRBJ2-5
V gene: TRBV7-9
clone size: few
D gene: NA
CDR3 DNA: TGTGCCAGCAGCATAATAAGTGACAGGAAAGAGACCCAGTACTTC
CDR3 protein: CASSIISDRKETQYF

J gene: TRBJ1-1
V gene: TRBV10-3
clone size: NA
D gene: NA
CDR3 DNA: TGTGCCATCAGTGAGTTACAGCCCATGAACACTGAAGCTTTCTTT
CDR3 protein: CAISELQPMNTEAFF

J gene: TRBJ2-7
V gene: TRBV6-1
clone size: once
D gene: NA
CDR3 DNA: TGTGCCAGCAGTGTAGCTAGCGTAACCTACGAGCAGTACTTC
CDR3 protein: CASSVASVTYEQYF

J gene: TRBJ2-4
V gene: TRBV9
clone size: NA
D gene: NA
CDR3 DNA: TGTGCCAGCAGCGTTAGCGGAACGAACAGTCAGTACTTC
CDR3 protein: CASSVSGTNSQYF

J gene: TRBJ2-1
V gene: TRBV6-5
clone size: NA
D gene: TRBD2
CDR3 DNA: TGTGCCAGCAGTTTTACGGGACTAGCGGGACGCGAGCAGTTCTTC
CDR3 protein: CASSFTGLAGREQFF

J gene: TRBJ2-3
V gene: TRBV29-1
clone size: NA
D gene: TRBD2
CDR3 DNA: TGCAGCGTTGGGACTAGCGGCCCACAGATCAGTCAGTATTTT
CDR3 protein: CSVGTSGPQISQYF

J gene: TRBJ1-1
V gene: TRBV30
clone size: NA
D gene: NA
CDR3 DNA: TGTGCCTGGAGTAAAACAGTGAACACTGAAGCTTTCTTT
CDR3 protein: CAWSKTVNTEAFF

J gene: TRBJ2-7
V gene: TRBV6-5
clone size: NA
D gene: TRBD2
CDR3 DNA: TGTGCCAGCAGTCCGGGACTAGCGTACGCAGAGCAGTACTTC
CDR3 protein: CASSPGLAYAEQYF

J gene: TRBJ2-2
V gene: TRBV4-1
clone size: NA
D gene: NA
CDR3 DNA: TGCGCCAGCAGCCAACGAGGAGACGGGGAGCTGTTTTTT
CDR3 protein: CASSQRGDGELFF

J gene: TRBJ2-1
V gene: TRBV27
clone size: once
D gene: TRBD2
CDR3 DNA: TGTGCCAGCAGTTCAAAACTAGCGGGTTCGTACAATCAGCAGTTCTTC
CDR3 protein: CASSSKLAGSYNQQFF